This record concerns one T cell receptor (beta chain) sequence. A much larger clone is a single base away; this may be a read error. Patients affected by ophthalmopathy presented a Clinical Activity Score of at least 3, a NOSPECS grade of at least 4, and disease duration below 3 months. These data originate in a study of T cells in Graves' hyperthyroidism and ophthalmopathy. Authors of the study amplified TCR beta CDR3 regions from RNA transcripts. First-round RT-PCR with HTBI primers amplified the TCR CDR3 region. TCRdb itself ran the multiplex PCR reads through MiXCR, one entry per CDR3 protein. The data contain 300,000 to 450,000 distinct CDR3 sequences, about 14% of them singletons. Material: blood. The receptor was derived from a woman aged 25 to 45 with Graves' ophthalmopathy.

The CDR3, as DNA: TGCATCGTTGAAGGAAGGCTAGCGGGAGCCAAGTTCTTC. Its protein is CIVEGRLAGAKFF. J is TRBJ2-1 and V is TRBV29-1, with 10 bases lining up with TRBD2. The CDR3 extends over 13 amino acids. Germline-derived CDR1 and CDR2 are SQVTM and ANQGSEA.